This T cell receptor beta chain was sequenced for a study of T cells in placental villitis. At the level of the whole study: Two control placentae came from preterm deliveries but showed no significant pathology on examination. To test an allograft-versus-infection hypothesis, the study compared placental TCR-beta repertoires across three groups: villitis of unknown etiology, unaffected controls matched for gestational age, and infectious villitis.

What the work shows at the level of the full study, not this receptor alone: Small amounts of decidua were contained in the paraffin blocks, so some of the captured T cells, especially in controls, may have been decidual rather than villous infiltrates. With bulk tissue sequencing, helper, regulatory or cytotoxic T cells could not be distinguished, nor could maternal versus fetal T cells, and gamma-delta receptors were excluded. CMV-specific clone frequencies were higher in infectious CMV cases than in villitis of unknown etiology (around 0.011 vs 0.00091), which did not differ from controls. Clonality was higher in villitis of unknown etiology placentae than in controls (median 0.057 versus 0.006, p=0.0025), a result indicating clonal expansion.

Over nine control placentae without villitis were matched to the villitis of unknown etiology cases by gestational age at delivery. After delivery, the placentae were collected and evaluated both grossly and histologically, and only then was archival tissue selected. Five 10-micron scrolls were cut from each FFPE block, and DNA was then isolated using the AllPrep DNA/RNA FFPE Tissue kit. DNA concentration and purity were evaluated by NanoDrop, whereas RNA quality was assessed on a Bioanalyzer. Turning to this clone: The antigen it recognizes is unknown. No quality values exist for individual bases; no much larger clone is one base distant.

Amplification of TCR-beta CDR3 regions from genomic DNA was performed with the immunoSEQ v4 bias-controlled multiplex PCR assay, which was run blinded to group allocation. To estimate the quantities of nucleated cells and T cells in each sample, reference gene primers were added alongside the TCR-beta primers. Sequencing of the libraries was performed on an Illumina MiSeq with a 100-cycle paired-end protocol. Under the source paper's analysis protocol: The immunoSEQ Analyzer software was used to calculate diversity and richness, with richness measured by iChao1 and clonality based on Pielou evenness and Shannon diversity (range 0-1, where higher values mean less diversity). CDR3 amino acid sequences together with their V/J genes were searched in VDJdb for CMV, EBV and influenza A specificities using confidence 3 and substitution 2. TCR-beta amino acid clonotype overlap between villitis of unknown etiology, infectious villitis and control repertoires was assessed with the Morisita-Horn index. TCRdb took over this immuneACCESS table, retaining in-frame rearrangements with V and J assigned. Such tables are incomplete; in checked studies, under half of the missing clones stem from an unresolved V gene, and the remainder is unexplained. D and trimming were read from the DNA, whereas the V and J calls and clone size are those reported in that table. The sample data list about 710 clones, and about 98% of these were observed just once. The ten biggest clones cover approximately 3% of the sample.

This receptor was identified in a human donor in good health; the placental T cells may come from both mother and fetus. What was sequenced was placental tissue containing maternal and fetal cells.

The CDR3 protein sequence reads: CASSPQVDNEQFF. In nucleotide form, the sequence is TGTGCCAGCAGCCCCCAGGTAGACAATGAGCAGTTCTTC. This sequence uses TRBV11-2 and TRBJ2-1; the D gene cannot be named for sure. The CDR3 covers 13 residues, taking in both the cysteine and the phenylalanine. Kept here is only the CDR3 DNA, which spans 39 bases and is read in frame from base 1. From the germline V gene, CDR1 is SGHAT and CDR2 is FQNNGV. The junction carries 10 bases between V and J, which are trimmed by 5 bases and 5 bases respectively.